Shown below are 26 T cell receptor beta chains from a single sample sequenced in a study of T cell responses to AZD1222 COVID-19 vaccine. Some clones are missing from TCRdb's copy, which holds only in-frame ones; the method was immunoSEQ multiplex PCR. The sample includes roughly 180,000 clones, approximately 91% of them seen just once. The sequences come from peripheral blood, collected 28 days after the second AZD1222 dose. These receptors all stem from an adult who received the AZD1222 COVID-19 vaccine.

The chain joins TRBV2 to TRBJ2-2; D possibly corresponds to TRBD2 (6 bases). The CDR3 covers 15 residues. V lost 3 bases and J 0 bases, leaving 8 bases between the germline ends. Germline V gene lookup returns CDR1 SNHLY and CDR2 FYNNEI. The CDR3 DNA reads as TGTGCCAGCAGTGATAGCGGAGCGAACACCGGGGAGCTGTTTTTT. Protein: CASSDSGANTGELFF.

DNA of the CDR3: TGTGCCAGCAGCTTAGGGACTAGCACTTCCTACGAGCAGTACTTC. Amino acids: CASSLGTSTSYEQYF. The rearrangement joins TRBV7-8 to TRBJ2-7; 8 bases fit TRBD2. From germline, CDR1 is SGHVS and CDR2 FQNEAQ. The CDR3 contains 15 residues. J lost 1 base, V lost 1 base, and 3 bases had no gene match. The variable domain in full, with the rest retrieved from reference TRBV7-8 and TRBJ2-7, is GAGVSQSPRYKVAKRGQDVALRCDPISGHVSLFWYQQALGQGPEFLTYFQNEAQLDKSGLPSDRFFAERPEGSVSTLKIQRTQQEDSAVYLCASSLGTSTSYEQYFGPGTRLTVT.

The chain couples TRBV29-1 to TRBJ1-2, with D tentatively TRBD1 (5 bases). V was clipped by 6 bases and J by 6 bases, with 11 bases between them. The CDR3 consists of 11 residues. Germline values: CDR1 SQVTM, CDR2 ANQGSEA. The CDR3 DNA follows: TGCAGCGTCCGACAGTGGGATGGCTACACCTTC. Encoded protein: CSVRQWDGYTF.

The J gene is TRBJ2-1, the V gene TRBV29-1; a possible D gene is TRBD2 (5 bases). Germline V gene data show CDR1 as SQVTM and CDR2 as ANQGSEA. The CDR3 has 10 amino acids. With 7 bases removed from V and 7 bases from J, the gap between germline ends came to 8 bases. CDR3 DNA sequence: TGCAGCGGAGCGGAGAATGAGCAGTTCTTC. Translated: CSGAENEQFF.

The chain carries TRBV28 and TRBJ2-7; TRBD2 matches 10 bases. Per germline, CDR1 MDHEN and CDR2 SYDVKM. The CDR3 spans 16 residues. The ends lost 3 bases at V and 4 bases at J; junction bases unmatched: 9. In nucleotides, the CDR3 is TGTGCCAGCAGTTTCCGCCCCCCTAGCGGGAGATACGAGCAGTACTTC. This translates into CASSFRPPSGRYEQYF.

This clone was picked up one time. The chain employs TRBV11-3 and TRBJ2-7; TRBD1 matches 7 bases. With 5 bases clipped from V and 2 bases from J, the junction kept 6 bases outside the gene matches. Germline values: CDR1 SGHNT, CDR2 YENEEA. The CDR3 runs 14 residues. The CDR3 nucleotides read TGTGCCAGCAGCCACGGGACAGCCCCCTACGAGCAGTACTTC. Its translation: CASSHGTAPYEQYF. The complete variable domain, with remaining parts taken from reference TRBV11-3 and TRBJ2-7, reads EAGVVQSPRYKIIEKKQPVAFWCNPISGHNTLYWYLQNLGQGPELLIRYENEEAVDDSQLPKDRFSAERLKGVDSTLKIQPAELGDSAVYLCASSHGTAPYEQYFGPGTRLTVT.

This chain connects TRBV2 to TRBJ1-3, with no clear D. Trimming shortened V by 6 bases and J by 2 bases, and 14 bases separated the two germline ends. The CDR3 loop spans 15 amino acids. Germline CDR1 and CDR2: SNHLY and FYNNEI. The DNA of the CDR3 is TGTGCCAGCAGCGATGGTGTGGGGACTGGAAACACCATATATTTT. Protein: CASSDGVGTGNTIYF.

This chain's CDR3 is CASSLSPGGPYEQYF. Here the CDR3 DNA reads TGTGCCAGCAGCTTATCCCCCGGAGGCCCCTACGAGCAGTACTTC. This rearrangement joins TRBV7-2 to TRBJ2-7; a possible D gene is TRBD2 (5 bases). V was clipped by 2 bases and J by 2 bases, with 13 bases between them. The CDR3 has 15 amino acids. Germline CDR1 is SGHTA and CDR2 is FQGNSA.

The chain carries TRBV6-1 and TRBJ1-5; no reliable D call. This CDR3 spans 13 amino acids. V shed 1 base and J shed 11 bases, with 12 bases lying between them. Looked up from germline, CDR1 is MNHNS and CDR2 is SASEGT. The CDR3 DNA follows: TGTGCCAGCAGTGAAGACCCAGCTAGGTCCCAGCATTTT. It encodes CASSEDPARSQHF.

This clone was detected once. Other DNA sequences in this specimen translate into the identical CDR3. The V gene is TRBV18, the J gene TRBJ1-4, with D perhaps matching TRBD1 (5 bases). CDR1 and CDR2 from the germline V gene are KGHSH and LQKENI. The CDR3 totals 14 residues. The V end was cut by 3 bases, the J end by 0 bases, with 5 bases between. CDR3 residues: CASSPGATNEKLFF. The CDR3 DNA reads TGTGCCAGCTCACCGGGGGCAACTAATGAAAAACTGTTTTTT.

This sequence joins TRBV28 and TRBJ1-2; TRBD1 is a possible D gene (5 bases). Germline V gives CDR1 MDHEN, CDR2 SYDVKM. The CDR3 totals 13 residues. Trimming removed 7 bases from V and 8 bases from J, with 17 bases in between. The CDR3 DNA follows: TGTGCCAGCACCTTGGGAGGGGCTAACGGCTACACCTTC. This sequence encodes CASTLGGANGYTF.

This chain uses TRBV6-5 with TRBJ1-2, with D uncertain. There are 12 residues in the CDR3. Germline assignment: CDR1 MNHEY and CDR2 SVGAGI. V lost 5 bases and J 5 bases, leaving 9 bases between the germline ends. The CDR3 bases are TGTGCCAGCAGTCCGGACCGATATGGCTACACCTTC. This gives the protein CASSPDRYGYTF.

The DNA for the CDR3 is TGCGCCAGCGCTGCAGGAGATATGAACACTGAAGCTTTCTTT. Residues: CASAAGDMNTEAFF. The chain has TRBV5-1 and TRBJ1-1; D uncertain. This CDR3 spans 14 amino acids. Trimming removed 7 bases at V and 0 bases at J, with 13 bases between. Germline V gene sequence: CDR1 SGHRS, CDR2 YFSETQ.

This chain uses TRBV15 with TRBJ2-7; D is unresolved. Germline lookup yields CDR1 LNHNV and CDR2 YYDKDF (reference sequence). The CDR3 contains 19 residues. Trimming removed 1 base from V and 0 bases from J, with 22 bases in between. This chain's CDR3 is CATSRGVNPTPRSSYEQYF. In DNA form, the CDR3 reads TGTGCCACCAGCAGAGGGGTTAACCCGACGCCGAGGAGCTCCTACGAGCAGTACTTC. The full variable domain, in which reference TRBV15 and TRBJ2-7 provide the parts outside the CDR3, is DAMVIQNPRYQVTQFGKPVTLSCSQTLNHNVMYWYQQKSSQAPKLLFHYYDKDFNNEADTPDNFQSRRPNTSFCFLDIRSPGLGDTAMYLCATSRGVNPTPRSSYEQYFGPGTRLTVT.

The chain carries TRBV7-2 and TRBJ2-1, with TRBD2 matching over 12 bases. V lost 6 bases, J lost 2 bases, and 2 bases stayed unmatched. This CDR3 region has 15 residues. In germline, CDR1 is SGHTA, CDR2 FQGNSA. CDR3 bases: TGTGCCAGCAGGCGGACTAGCGGGACCTACAATGAGCAGTTCTTC. Encoded protein: CASRRTSGTYNEQFF.

V and J are TRBV28 and TRBJ1-5; D possibly corresponds to TRBD1 (6 bases). V was shortened by 6 bases and J by 3 bases, with 21 bases between the two germline ends. There are 17 residues in the CDR3. Germline assignment: CDR1 MDHEN and CDR2 SYDVKM. CDR3 protein: CASSPPYLRDNNQPQHF. CDR3 coding DNA: TGTGCCAGCAGCCCTCCTTACCTCCGGGACAACAATCAGCCCCAGCATTTT.

This chain links TRBV19 with TRBJ1-2, with 10 bases lining up with TRBD1. The V gene end was trimmed by 6 bases and the J gene end by 1 base; junction bases not matched to a gene: 8. The CDR3 contains 16 residues. The germline CDR1 and CDR2 sequences are LNHDA and SQIVND (reference sequence). The CDR3 is CASRGTGEDGNYGYTF. In DNA, the CDR3 is TGTGCCAGTAGAGGGACAGGGGAGGACGGTAACTATGGCTACACCTTC.

The genes are TRBV12-3 or TRBV12-4 and TRBJ1-5; D gene ambiguous. Trimming took 3 bases from V and 4 from J, leaving 7 bases between them. The CDR3 contains 13 residues. In nucleotides, the CDR3 is TGTGCCAGCAGTTTCCAGCAGAATCAGCCCCAGCATTTT. Translated: CASSFQQNQPQHF.

The rearrangement joins TRBV27 to TRBJ1-1, with D tentatively TRBD1 (6 bases). Germline assignment: CDR1 MNHEY and CDR2 SMNVEV (reference sequence). The CDR3 runs to 14 residues. The ends were cut back, 7 bases at V and 1 base at J, with 13 bases in the middle. The DNA for the CDR3 is TGTGCCAGCAATCAGTGGGGGGCGAACACTGAAGCTTTCTTT. Its translation: CASNQWGANTEAFF.

This chain uses TRBV25-1 with TRBJ1-1, with D possibly being TRBD1 (6 bases). This CDR3 spans 17 amino acids. The germline V and J ends were trimmed by 1 base and 6 bases, with 21 bases remaining between them. Germline V CDR1 and CDR2: MGHDK, SYGVNS. In nucleotides, the CDR3 is TGTGCCAGCAGTGAATCGGTACGGGGGCAGAGGCAGTCTGAAGCTTTCTTT. This gives the protein CASSESVRGQRQSEAFF.

The V gene is TRBV5-1, the J gene TRBJ1-1; no clear D gene. The CDR3 has 14 amino acids. Germline V CDR1 and CDR2: SGHRS, YFSETQ. V was trimmed by 3 bases and J by 1 base, leaving 10 bases between them. The CDR3 loop reads CASSYEAGNTEAFF. The CDR3 bases are TGCGCCAGCAGCTACGAGGCGGGGAACACTGAAGCTTTCTTT.

V is TRBV4-1 and J is TRBJ1-2; unclear D gene. V lost 4 bases to trimming and J lost 4 bases, with 13 bases between them. Germline CDR1 MGHRA, CDR2 YSYEKL. The CDR3 consists of 14 residues. The CDR3: CASSLDGRLYGYTF. Here the CDR3 DNA reads TGCGCCAGCAGCCTTGACGGCCGTCTCTATGGCTACACCTTC.

The rearrangement joins TRBV14 to TRBJ1-1; 7 bases fit TRBD1. V lost 5 bases and J lost 7; bases outside the gene matches: 10. The CDR3 is made up of 14 amino acids. The germline gives CDR1 SGHDN, CDR2 FVKESK. As DNA, the CDR3 is TGTGCCAGCAGCTTCTCGCAGGGGGGGCTTGAAGCTTTCTTT. This sequence encodes CASSFSQGGLEAFF.

The rearrangement uses TRBV12-5 and TRBJ2-7; a weak D match, TRBD2 (5 bases). The germline CDR1 and CDR2 sequences are LGHNT and FRNRAP. CDR3 length equals 11 residues. V was pared by 3 bases and J by 5 bases, with 5 bases between. The CDR3 protein is CASGFGNEQYF. The CDR3 DNA reads TGTGCTAGTGGTTTCGGGAACGAGCAGTACTTC. The full variable domain, in which reference TRBV12-5 and TRBJ2-7 provide the parts outside the CDR3, is DARVTQTPRHKVTEMGQEVTMRCQPILGHNTVFWYRQTMMQGLELLAYFRNRAPLDDSGMPKDRFSAEMPDATLATLKIQPSEPRDSAVYFCASGFGNEQYFGPGTRLTVT.

The chain uses TRBV3-1 (or the pseudogene TRBV3-2) and TRBJ2-3; weak D call: TRBD2 (6 bases). This CDR3 has 17 amino acids. Trimming removed 2 bases from V and 2 bases from J, with 17 bases in between. CDR1 and CDR2 from the germline V gene are LGHDT and YNNKEL (reference sequence). The CDR3 here is CASSQIMAGRYTDTQYF. The CDR3 DNA reads TGTGCCAGCAGCCAAATAATGGCGGGAAGGTACACAGATACGCAGTATTTT.

This sequence joins TRBV28 and TRBJ1-4, with D uncertain. The CDR3 runs 17 residues. The V and J ends lost 3 bases and 0 bases respectively, with 14 bases between them. CDR1 MDHEN and CDR2 SYDVKM come from the germline V gene. This chain's CDR3 is CASSFAVGSSTNEKLFF. The CDR3 region has the DNA TGTGCCAGCAGTTTTGCCGTCGGTTCCTCAACTAATGAAAAACTGTTTTTT.